What follows are 22 T cell receptor beta chains derived from one specimen sequenced in a study of metastatic and nonmetastatic thyroid tumors. TCRdb re-analyzed the PCR reads using MiXCR. The repertoire consists of more than 40,000 clones, with 20% to 25% occurring once and the leading ten covering around 15%. No treatment of any kind had been given to any patient before thyroid surgery. Specimen: tumor tissue. These receptors all come from a female donor with papillary thyroid cancer or a benign thyroid nodule (not recorded which). Some clones in this sample may be carry-over from other donors' samples.

This clone has a count of ten or more. The J gene is TRBJ2-1, the V gene TRBV12-3 or TRBV12-4; 9 bases are a match to TRBD1. V shed 5 bases, J shed 8 bases, and the junction held 7 bases outside the gene matches. The CDR3 is made up of 14 amino acids. In DNA form, the CDR3 reads TGTGCCAGCAGTCTATGGGACAGGGCTGATGAGCAGTTCTTC. This codes for CASSLWDRADEQFF.

This clone appeared many times. V gene TRBV3-1 combines with J gene TRBJ1-2, with 12 bases lining up with TRBD1. The CDR3 covers 15 residues. CDR1 LGHDT and CDR2 YNNKEL come from the germline V gene (reference sequence). With 7 bases clipped from V and 0 bases from J, the junction kept 3 bases outside the gene matches. The CDR3 region has the DNA TGTGCCAGCACCGGGACAGGGGGCGCTAACTATGGCTACACCTTC. Translated, it gives CASTGTGGANYGYTF.

This clone was seen repeatedly, ten times or more. This chain links TRBV29-1 with TRBJ2-5; TRBD1 matches at 8 bases. With V trimmed by 6 bases and J by 1 base, 10 bases remained unmatched. This CDR3 has 15 amino acids. Germline values: CDR1 SQVTM, CDR2 ANQGSEA. CDR3 bases: TGCAGCGTCTCCCAGACAGGGGCTATCCAAGAGACCCAGTACTTC. It translates to CSVSQTGAIQETQYF.

The chain carries TRBV3-1 and TRBJ2-1; TRBD2 is a possible D gene (6 bases). Between the trimmed V and J ends, which lost 5 bases and 1 base, there was a span of 18 bases. Per the germline V gene, CDR1 is LGHDT and CDR2 is YNNKEL (reference sequence). The CDR3 contains 17 residues. CDR3 nucleotides: TGTGCCAGCAGCGTCCATACTTTCGGGAGTTCCTACAATGAGCAGTTCTTC. It yields the protein CASSVHTFGSSYNEQFF.

This clone was seen repeatedly, ten times or more. The CDR3 region has the DNA TGTGCCAGTAGTATCACCCTCGAGGATCCGGGGAATGAAAAACTGTTTTTT. This codes for CASSITLEDPGNEKLFF. The rearrangement joins TRBV19 to TRBJ1-4; D gene uncertain. The CDR3 sequence is 17 residues long. V was trimmed by 3 bases and J by 5 bases, leaving 19 bases between them. Germline V gene sequence: CDR1 LNHDA, CDR2 SQIVND (reference sequence). The variable domain in full, with the rest retrieved from reference TRBV19 and TRBJ1-4, is DGGITQSPKYLFRKEGQNVTLSCEQNLNHDAMYWYRQDPGQGLRLIYYSQIVNDFQKGDIAEGYSVSREKKESFPLTVTSAQKNPTAFYLCASSITLEDPGNEKLFFGSGTQLSVL.

Note on this clone: One end of the junction is discordant with germline, which a read error may explain. The rearrangement uses TRBV6-2 or TRBV6-3 and TRBJ1-1; D remains unclear. This CDR3 spans 14 amino acids. Germline values: CDR1 MNHEY, CDR2 SVGEGT. The CDR3 here is CASSYIEGTLKLDF. CDR3 coding DNA: TGTGCCAGCAGTTACATTGAGGGAACACTGAAGCTGGATTTT.

The chain has TRBV5-1 and TRBJ1-3; perhaps TRBD1 as D (6 bases). Germline CDR1 SGHRS, CDR2 YFSETQ. The CDR3 runs 16 residues. The V gene lost 2 bases and the J gene lost 2 bases, with 14 bases spanning the gap. This CDR3 is CASSLGGRGTGNTIYF. The CDR3 DNA reads TGCGCCAGCAGCTTAGGGGGTCGTGGAACTGGAAACACCATATATTTT.

This clone was recorded many times. The chain employs TRBV7-2 and TRBJ1-4; D possibly corresponds to TRBD1 (5 bases). Trimming left V 1 base short and J 8 bases short, with 14 bases between. There are 15 residues in the CDR3. CDR1 and CDR2 (germline): SGHTA, FQGNSA. The CDR3 loop reads CASSLVGQGMEKLFF. CDR3 bases: TGTGCCAGCAGCTTAGTAGGGCAGGGAATGGAAAAACTGTTTTTT.

The V gene is TRBV7-9, the J gene TRBJ2-1; TRBD2 matches at 7 bases. The V segment lost 3 bases and the J segment 5 bases; nucleotides outside the gene matches: 4. The CDR3 runs to 14 residues. Germline V lookup: CDR1 SEHNR, CDR2 FQNEAQ (reference sequence). The CDR3 DNA follows: TGTGCCAGCAGCTTGAGCGGGACGAACAATGAGCAGTTCTTC. This codes for CASSLSGTNNEQFF.

Ten or more counts support this clone. The chain combines TRBV11-2 with TRBJ2-2; TRBD2 matches at 11 bases. V dropped 5 bases and J dropped 2; count of bases not matched to a gene: 4. Per germline, CDR1 SGHAT and CDR2 FQNNGV. This CDR3 has 16 amino acids. The CDR3 nucleotides are TGTGCCAGCAGCCTCCGACTAGCGGGAAACACCGGGGAGCTGTTTTTT. It encodes CASSLRLAGNTGELFF.

The gene calls are TRBV7-2 and TRBJ2-7; TRBD1 matches 10 bases. CDR1 is SGHTA and CDR2 is FQGNSA in the germline V gene. The trim removed 4 bases at V and 5 bases at J, leaving 5 bases unmatched. This CDR3 comprises 14 residues. Here the CDR3 DNA reads TGTGCCAGCAGCTCGGGACAGGGGAGTAACGAGCAGTACTTC. The encoded protein is CASSSGQGSNEQYF.

The CDR3 nucleotides are TGTGCCAGCAGCCCTACCCAACTAGCGGGAGGGCCTAATGAGCAGTTCTTC. Its translation: CASSPTQLAGGPNEQFF. V gene TRBV6-1 combines with J gene TRBJ2-1; TRBD2 agrees at 13 bases. Germline V gives CDR1 MNHNS, CDR2 SASEGT. With 6 bases clipped from V and 7 bases from J, the junction kept 12 bases outside the gene matches. The CDR3 loop spans 17 amino acids.

This chain joins TRBV7-9 and TRBJ2-7; D gene ambiguous. CDR3 length: 12 amino acids. Germline V CDR1 and CDR2: SEHNR, FQNEAQ (reference sequence). Trimming cost V 1 base and J 6 bases, with 7 bases left between them. CDR3 DNA sequence: TGTGCCAGCAGCTTAGGGTCCGGCGAGCAGTACTTC. Its protein is CASSLGSGEQYF. Filled out from reference TRBV7-9 and TRBJ2-7, the complete variable domain reads DTGVSQNPRHKITKRGQNVTFRCDPISEHNRLYWYRQTLGQGPEFLTYFQNEAQLEKSRLLSDRFSAERPKGSFSTLEIQRTEQGDSAMYLCASSLGSGEQYFGPGTRLTVT.

This clone was detected many times. The chain uses TRBV7-9 and TRBJ1-1; D ambiguous. Germline lookup yields CDR1 SEHNR and CDR2 FQNEAQ (reference sequence). Trimming took off 4 bases at V and 1 base at J, with 10 bases between the two ends. This CDR3 is built from 14 residues. Here the CDR3 reads CASSSRATNTEAFF. CDR3 DNA sequence: TGTGCCAGCAGCTCGAGGGCGACGAACACTGAAGCTTTCTTT. The whole variable domain, filled in from reference TRBV7-9 and TRBJ1-1, reads DTGVSQNPRHKITKRGQNVTFRCDPISEHNRLYWYRQTLGQGPEFLTYFQNEAQLEKSRLLSDRFSAERPKGSFSTLEIQRTEQGDSAMYLCASSSRATNTEAFFGQGTRLTVV.

This clone was seen a few times. J is TRBJ2-7 and V is TRBV6-1; D possibly corresponds to TRBD2 (5 bases). The V end lost 6 bases, the J end lost 0 bases, and 9 bases lay between the germline ends. The CDR3 has 13 amino acids. Germline V gene lookup returns CDR1 MNHNS and CDR2 SASEGT. The CDR3 DNA sequence: TGTGCCAGCAGGGCGGGTTACTCCTACGAGCAGTACTTC. It is translated as CASRAGYSYEQYF.

Ten or more counts support this clone. This sequence joins TRBV27 and TRBJ2-7, with D perhaps matching TRBD2 (6 bases). Germline V gene lookup returns CDR1 MNHEY and CDR2 SMNVEV (reference sequence). This CDR3 contains 15 residues. The germline V and J ends were trimmed by 2 bases and 3 bases, with 14 bases remaining between them. CDR3 bases: TGTGCCAGCAGTTTAGTTGGCGGGATCTACTACGAGCAGTACTTC. This codes for CASSLVGGIYYEQYF.

This clone came up many times. The gene calls are TRBV7-6 and TRBJ2-1; no definite D call. The CDR3 length is 15 residues. The germline V and J ends were trimmed by 5 bases and 0 bases, with 11 bases remaining between them. Germline V CDR1 and CDR2: SGHVS, FNYEAQ. The CDR3 region has the DNA TGTGCCAGCAGCCCATTGGGAAGCTCCTACAATGAGCAGTTCTTC. Translating gives CASSPLGSSYNEQFF.

The table lists this clone with many counts. This chain uses TRBV6-2 or TRBV6-3 with TRBJ2-1, with D perhaps TRBD2 (5 bases). The CDR3 extends over 17 amino acids. Trimming took off 4 bases at V and 0 bases at J, with 16 bases between the two ends. Germline V gene lookup returns CDR1 MNHEY and CDR2 SVGEGT. As DNA, the CDR3 is TGTGCCAGCAGTTCTCTTCGGGATTTCAGCTCCTACAATGAGCAGTTCTTC. Protein: CASSSLRDFSSYNEQFF.

This clone has at least ten counts. The chain recombines TRBV7-2 with TRBJ2-3; 8 bases align to TRBD2. V was clipped by 2 bases and J by 6 bases; unmatched bases: 1. The CDR3 is made up of 13 amino acids. Germline V gene sequence: CDR1 SGHTA, CDR2 FQGNSA. CDR3 residues: CASSLSSGDTQYF. The CDR3 DNA reads TGTGCCAGCAGCTTATCTAGCGGGGATACGCAGTATTTT.

This clone has at least ten counts. This sequence joins TRBV28 and TRBJ1-4, with D uncertain. From germline, CDR1 is MDHEN and CDR2 SYDVKM. Between the trimmed V and J ends, which lost 7 bases and 0 bases, there was a span of 12 bases. This CDR3 is 15 amino acids long. CDR3 in amino acids: CASTPRWPTNEKLFF. DNA of the CDR3: TGTGCCAGCACCCCCAGGTGGCCAACTAATGAAAAACTGTTTTTT.

Notes on this clone: A much larger clone lies a single base off, so this may be a read error. The chain carries TRBV30 and TRBJ1-6, with D possibly matching TRBD1 (6 bases). This CDR3 has 13 residues. Germline-derived CDR1 and CDR2 are GTSNPN and SVGIG (reference sequence). The chain's CDR3 is CACRGEYNSPLRF. CDR3 DNA sequence: TGTGCCTGTAGGGGGGAATATAATTCACCCCTCCGCTTT.

This clone was counted at least ten times. The chain is built from TRBV7-9 and TRBJ2-1; tentative D call: TRBD2 (5 bases). Germline V lookup: CDR1 SEHNR, CDR2 FQNEAQ (reference sequence). Trimming left V 5 bases short and J 1 base short, with 9 bases between. The length of the CDR3 is 14 residues. CDR3 loop: CASSPRESYNEQFF. In DNA form, the CDR3 reads TGTGCCAGCAGCCCAAGGGAGTCCTACAATGAGCAGTTCTTC.